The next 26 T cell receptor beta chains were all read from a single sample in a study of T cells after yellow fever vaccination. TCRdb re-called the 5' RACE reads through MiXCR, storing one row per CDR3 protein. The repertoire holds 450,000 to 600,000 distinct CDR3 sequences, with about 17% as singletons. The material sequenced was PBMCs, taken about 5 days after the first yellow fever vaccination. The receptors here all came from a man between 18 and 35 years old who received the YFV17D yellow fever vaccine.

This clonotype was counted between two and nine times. The CDR3 here is CASSRQLSTDTQYF. The CDR3 region has the DNA TGTGCCAGCAGTCGACAACTGAGCACAGATACGCAGTATTTT. The gene calls are TRBV3-1 and TRBJ2-3; no definite D call. The V and J ends lost 6 bases and 0 bases respectively, with 10 bases between them. The V gene's germline CDR1 is LGHDT and CDR2 YNNKEL (reference sequence). The CDR3 runs to 14 residues.

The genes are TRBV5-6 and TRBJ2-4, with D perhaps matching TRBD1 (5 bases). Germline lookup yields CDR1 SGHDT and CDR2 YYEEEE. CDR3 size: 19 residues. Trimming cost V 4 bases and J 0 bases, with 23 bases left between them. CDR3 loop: CASSLTDTPGKIAKNIQYF. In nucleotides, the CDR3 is TGTGCCAGCAGCCTAACCGATACGCCAGGGAAAATAGCCAAAAACATTCAGTACTTC.

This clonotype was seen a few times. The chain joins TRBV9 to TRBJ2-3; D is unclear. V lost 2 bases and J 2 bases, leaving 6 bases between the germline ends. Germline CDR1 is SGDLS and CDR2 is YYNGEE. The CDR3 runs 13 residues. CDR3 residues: CASSVGLTDTQYF. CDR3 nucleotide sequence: TGTGCCAGCAGCGTTGGCCTCACAGATACGCAGTATTTT.

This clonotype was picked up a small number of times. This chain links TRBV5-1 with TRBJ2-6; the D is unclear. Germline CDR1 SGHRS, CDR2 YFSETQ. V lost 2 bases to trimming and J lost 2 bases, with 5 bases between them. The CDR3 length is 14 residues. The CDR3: CASSFSPGANVLTF. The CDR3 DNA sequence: TGCGCCAGCAGCTTTAGTCCTGGGGCCAACGTCCTGACTTTC. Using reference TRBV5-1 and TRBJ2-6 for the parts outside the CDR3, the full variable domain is KAGVTQTPRYLIKTRGQQVTLSCSPISGHRSVSWYQQTPGQGLQFLFEYFSETQRNKGNFPGRFSGRQFSNSRSEMNVSTLELGDSALYLCASSFSPGANVLTFGAGSRLTVL.

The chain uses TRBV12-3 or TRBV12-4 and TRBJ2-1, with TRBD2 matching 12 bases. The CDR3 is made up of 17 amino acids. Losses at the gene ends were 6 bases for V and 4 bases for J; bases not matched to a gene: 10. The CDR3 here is CASRDLAGGPRYNEQFF. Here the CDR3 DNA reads TGTGCCAGCAGAGACCTAGCGGGGGGGCCCCGATACAATGAGCAGTTCTTC.

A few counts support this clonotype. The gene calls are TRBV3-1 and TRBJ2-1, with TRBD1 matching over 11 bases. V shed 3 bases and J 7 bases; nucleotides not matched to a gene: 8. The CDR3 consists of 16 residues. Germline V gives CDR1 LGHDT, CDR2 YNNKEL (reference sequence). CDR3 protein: CASSQDGTGGGNEQFF. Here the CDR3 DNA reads TGTGCCAGCAGCCAGGACGGGACAGGGGGTGGGAATGAGCAGTTCTTC.

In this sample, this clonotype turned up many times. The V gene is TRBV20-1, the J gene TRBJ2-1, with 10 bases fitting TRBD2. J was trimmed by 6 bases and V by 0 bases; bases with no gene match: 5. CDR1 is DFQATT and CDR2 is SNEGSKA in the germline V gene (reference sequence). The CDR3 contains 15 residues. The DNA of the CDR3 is TGCAGTGCTAGAGATCAGAGCGGGGGGGCCAATGAGCAGTTCTTC. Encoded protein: CSARDQSGGANEQFF.

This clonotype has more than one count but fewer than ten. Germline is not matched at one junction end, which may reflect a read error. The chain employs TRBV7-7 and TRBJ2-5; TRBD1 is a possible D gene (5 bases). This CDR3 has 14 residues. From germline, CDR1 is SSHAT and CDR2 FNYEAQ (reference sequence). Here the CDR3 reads CASTPLGALETQYF. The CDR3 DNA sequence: TGTGCTAGCACCCCCCTTGGGGCTCTAGAGACCCAGTACTTC.

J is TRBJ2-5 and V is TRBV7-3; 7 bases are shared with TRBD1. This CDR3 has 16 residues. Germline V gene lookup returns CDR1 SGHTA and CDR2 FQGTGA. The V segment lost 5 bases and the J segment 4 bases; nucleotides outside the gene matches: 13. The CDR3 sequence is CASSPRQRGPLETQYF. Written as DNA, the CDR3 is TGTGCCAGCAGCCCAAGACAAAGGGGGCCGCTAGAGACCCAGTACTTC. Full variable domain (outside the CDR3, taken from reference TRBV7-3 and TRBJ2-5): GAGVSQTPSNKVTEKGKYVELRCDPISGHTALYWYRQSLGQGPEFLIYFQGTGAADDSGLPNDRFFAVRPEGSVSTLKIQRTERGDSAVYLCASSPRQRGPLETQYFGPGTRLLVL.

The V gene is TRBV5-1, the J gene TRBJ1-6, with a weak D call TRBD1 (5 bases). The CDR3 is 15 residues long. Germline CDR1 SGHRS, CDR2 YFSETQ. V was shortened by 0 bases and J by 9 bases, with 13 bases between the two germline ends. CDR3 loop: CASSLGAGHGSPLHF. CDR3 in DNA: TGCGCCAGCAGCTTGGGGGCAGGGCACGGTTCACCCCTCCACTTT.

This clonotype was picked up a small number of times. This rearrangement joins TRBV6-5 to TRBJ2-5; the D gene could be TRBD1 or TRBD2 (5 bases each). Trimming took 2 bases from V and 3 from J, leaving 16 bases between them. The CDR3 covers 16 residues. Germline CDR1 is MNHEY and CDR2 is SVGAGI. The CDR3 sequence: CASSYNGIQGEETQYF. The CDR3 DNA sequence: TGTGCCAGCAGTTACAACGGGATTCAGGGAGAAGAGACCCAGTACTTC.

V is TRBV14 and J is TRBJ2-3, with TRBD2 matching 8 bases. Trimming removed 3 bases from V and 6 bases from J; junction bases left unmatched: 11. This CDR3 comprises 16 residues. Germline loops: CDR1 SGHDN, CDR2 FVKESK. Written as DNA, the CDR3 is TGTGCCAGCAGCCACGAAAGCGGGGGCCGGGCCGATACGCAGTATTTT. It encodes CASSHESGGRADTQYF. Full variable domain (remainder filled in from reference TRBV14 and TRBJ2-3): EAGVTQFPSHSVIEKGQTVTLRCDPISGHDNLYWYRRVMGKEIKFLLHFVKESKQDESGMPNNRFLAERTGGTYSTLKVQPAELEDSGVYFCASSHESGGRADTQYFGPGTRLTVL.

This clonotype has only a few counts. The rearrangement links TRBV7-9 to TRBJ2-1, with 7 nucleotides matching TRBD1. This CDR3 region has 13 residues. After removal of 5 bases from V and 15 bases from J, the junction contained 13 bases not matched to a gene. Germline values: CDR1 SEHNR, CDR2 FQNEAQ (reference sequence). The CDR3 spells CASSRVERGLVFF. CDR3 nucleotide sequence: TGTGCCAGCAGCCGGGTTGAAAGGGGGCTTGTGTTCTTC.

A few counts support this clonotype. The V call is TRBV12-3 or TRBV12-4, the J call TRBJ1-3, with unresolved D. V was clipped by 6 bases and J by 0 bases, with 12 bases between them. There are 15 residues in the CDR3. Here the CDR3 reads CASSATPSSGNTIYF. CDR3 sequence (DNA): TGTGCCAGCAGCGCGACACCGAGCTCTGGAAACACCATATATTTT.

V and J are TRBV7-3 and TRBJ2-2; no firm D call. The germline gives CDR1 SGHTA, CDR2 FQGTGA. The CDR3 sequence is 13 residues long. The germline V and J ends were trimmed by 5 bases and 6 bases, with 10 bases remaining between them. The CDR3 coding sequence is TGTGCCAGCAGCCCATCCGGTTCCGGGGAGCTGTTTTTT. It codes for CASSPSGSGELFF. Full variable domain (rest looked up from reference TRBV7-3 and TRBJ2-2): GAGVSQTPSNKVTEKGKYVELRCDPISGHTALYWYRQSLGQGPEFLIYFQGTGAADDSGLPNDRFFAVRPEGSVSTLKIQRTERGDSAVYLCASSPSGSGELFFGEGSRLTVL.

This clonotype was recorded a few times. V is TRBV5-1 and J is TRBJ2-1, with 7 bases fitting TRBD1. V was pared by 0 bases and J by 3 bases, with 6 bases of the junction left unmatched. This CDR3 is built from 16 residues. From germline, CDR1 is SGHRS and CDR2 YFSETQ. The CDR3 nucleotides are TGCGCCAGCAGCTTGGGTACAGGGGCCCTCTACAATGAGCAGTTCTTC. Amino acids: CASSLGTGALYNEQFF.

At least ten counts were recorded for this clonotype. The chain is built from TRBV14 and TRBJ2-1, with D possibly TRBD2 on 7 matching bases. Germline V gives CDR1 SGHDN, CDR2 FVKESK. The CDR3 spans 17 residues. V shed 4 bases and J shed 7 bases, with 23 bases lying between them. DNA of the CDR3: TGTGCCAGCAGCCTAAGGGGTCCGGGGGGCCGGGGTAATGAGCAGTTCTTC. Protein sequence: CASSLRGPGGRGNEQFF.

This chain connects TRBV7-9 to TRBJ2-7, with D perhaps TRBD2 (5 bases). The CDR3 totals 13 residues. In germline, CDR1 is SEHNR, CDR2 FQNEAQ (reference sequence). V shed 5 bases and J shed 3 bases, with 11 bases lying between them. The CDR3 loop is CASSPRDNYEQYV. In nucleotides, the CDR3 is TGTGCCAGCAGCCCGAGGGATAACTACGAGCAGTACGTC.

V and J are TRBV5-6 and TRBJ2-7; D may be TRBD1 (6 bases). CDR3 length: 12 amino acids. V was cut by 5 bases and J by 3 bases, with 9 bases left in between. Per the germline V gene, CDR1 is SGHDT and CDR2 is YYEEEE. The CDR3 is CASSVQGYEQYV. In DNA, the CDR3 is TGTGCCAGCAGTGTACAGGGCTACGAGCAGTACGTC.

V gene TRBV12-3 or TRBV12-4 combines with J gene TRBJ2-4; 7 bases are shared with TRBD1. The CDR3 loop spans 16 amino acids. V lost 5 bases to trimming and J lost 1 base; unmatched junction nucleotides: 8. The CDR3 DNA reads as TGTGCCAGCAGTATAAAGCCGACAGGGGCCAAAAACATTCAGTACTTC. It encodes CASSIKPTGAKNIQYF.

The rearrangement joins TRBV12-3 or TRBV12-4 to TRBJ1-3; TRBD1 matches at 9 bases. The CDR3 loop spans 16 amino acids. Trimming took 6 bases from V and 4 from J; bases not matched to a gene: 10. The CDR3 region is CASSRLWGTGGNTIYF. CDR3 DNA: TGTGCCAGCAGCCGTCTTTGGGGGACAGGGGGAAACACCATATATTTT.

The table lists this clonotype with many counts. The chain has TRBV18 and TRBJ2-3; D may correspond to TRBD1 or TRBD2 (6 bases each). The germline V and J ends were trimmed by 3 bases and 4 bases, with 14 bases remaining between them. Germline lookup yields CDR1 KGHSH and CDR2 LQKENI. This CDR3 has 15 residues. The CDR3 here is CASSPLSGGADTQYF. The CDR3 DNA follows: TGTGCCAGCTCACCTCTTTCCGGGGGCGCAGATACGCAGTATTTT.

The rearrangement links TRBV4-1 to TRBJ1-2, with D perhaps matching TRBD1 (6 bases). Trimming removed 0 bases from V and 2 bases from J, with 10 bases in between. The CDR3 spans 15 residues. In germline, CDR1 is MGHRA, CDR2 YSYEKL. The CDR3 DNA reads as TGCGCCAGCAGCCAAGACAGGGGACCCAACTATGGCTACACCTTC. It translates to CASSQDRGPNYGYTF.

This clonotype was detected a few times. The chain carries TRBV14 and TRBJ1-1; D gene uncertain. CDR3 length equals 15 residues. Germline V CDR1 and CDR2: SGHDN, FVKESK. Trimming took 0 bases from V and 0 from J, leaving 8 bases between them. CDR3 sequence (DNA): TGTGCCAGCAGCCAAGAGGAGGCAATGAACACTGAAGCTTTCTTT. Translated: CASSQEEAMNTEAFF.

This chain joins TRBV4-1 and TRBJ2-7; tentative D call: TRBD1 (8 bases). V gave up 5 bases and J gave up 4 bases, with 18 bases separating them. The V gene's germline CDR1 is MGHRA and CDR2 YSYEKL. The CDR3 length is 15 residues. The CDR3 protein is CASSFTQGEGYEQYF. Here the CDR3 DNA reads TGCGCCAGCAGCTTCACACAGGGGGAGGGGTACGAGCAGTACTTC.

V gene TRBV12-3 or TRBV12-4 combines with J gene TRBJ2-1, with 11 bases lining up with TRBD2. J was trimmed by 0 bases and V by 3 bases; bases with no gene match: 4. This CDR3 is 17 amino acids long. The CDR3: CASSFSSGGLSYNEQFF. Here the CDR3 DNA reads TGTGCCAGCAGTTTTTCTAGCGGGGGGCTCTCCTACAATGAGCAGTTCTTC.